The 19 T cell receptor beta chains in this list originate from one sample, sequenced in a study of OX40 agonist ivuxolimab in advanced cancers. TCRdb's copy holds only in-frame clones and misses some; the assay was immunoSEQ multiplex PCR. Of around 67,000 clones in the sample, roughly 85% were seen once. The sequencing used CD4+ or CD8+ T cells sorted from blood, collected in a trial of the OX40 agonist ivuxolimab. All receptors derive from an adult with an advanced solid tumor such as melanoma, head and neck, liver or kidney cancer.

The gene calls are TRBV14 and TRBJ1-1; possibly TRBD1 for D (6 bases). Germline lookup yields CDR1 SGHDN and CDR2 FVKESK. Trimming shortened V by 2 bases and J by 3 bases, and 22 bases separated the two germline ends. The CDR3 extends over 18 amino acids. The CDR3 DNA reads TGTGCCAGCAGCCAATATCGACAGGTTACCGGGCAATACACTGAAGCTTTCTTT. Amino acids: CASSQYRQVTGQYTEAFF.

V and J are TRBV18 and TRBJ1-4; TRBD1 matches at 9 bases. CDR3 length equals 14 residues. V gave up 6 bases and J gave up 7 bases; unmatched junction bases: 6. In germline, CDR1 is KGHSH, CDR2 LQKENI. The CDR3: CASSTGGGGEKLFF. In nucleotides, the CDR3 is TGTGCCAGCTCGACAGGGGGAGGCGGTGAAAAACTGTTTTTT.

V is TRBV5-1 and J is TRBJ1-3; weak D call: TRBD1 (6 bases). There are 15 residues in the CDR3. The V gene lost 6 bases and the J gene lost 0 bases, with 13 bases spanning the gap. Germline CDR1 SGHRS, CDR2 YFSETQ. The CDR3 spells CASMVGGHSGNTIYF. Written as DNA, the CDR3 is TGCGCCAGCATGGTGGGGGGCCACTCTGGAAACACCATATATTTT.

The V call is TRBV7-2, the J call TRBJ2-5; D assignment may be TRBD1 or TRBD2 (6 bases each). This CDR3 has 14 residues. Germline lookup yields CDR1 SGHTA and CDR2 FQGNSA. Deletions cut 5 bases from V and 4 bases from J, with 14 bases between. This chain's CDR3 is CASSPRGGIETQYF. CDR3 nucleotide sequence: TGTGCCAGCAGCCCTCGAGGGGGGATAGAGACCCAGTACTTC. Drawing the rest from reference TRBV7-2 and TRBJ2-5, the complete variable domain is GAGVSQSPSNKVTEKGKDVELRCDPISGHTALYWYRQSLGQGLEFLIYFQGNSAPDKSGLPSDRFSAERTGGSVSTLTIQRTQQEDSAVYLCASSPRGGIETQYFGPGTRLLVL.

The chain has TRBV4-3 and TRBJ2-2; 9 nucleotides match TRBD1. Trimming removed 3 bases from V and 7 bases from J; junction bases left unmatched: 6. There are 15 residues in the CDR3. The V gene's germline CDR1 is LGHNA and CDR2 YSLEER. CDR3 in DNA: TGCGCCAGCAGCCATGGACAGGGGTTAGGCGGGGAGCTGTTTTTT. It encodes CASSHGQGLGGELFF.

CDR3 nucleotide sequence: TGCGCCAGCAGCCAAGAGTATAGTGAAAACATTCAGTACTTC. This translates into CASSQEYSENIQYF. The V and J genes are TRBV4-3 and TRBJ2-4, with D unresolved. Trimming left V 0 bases short and J 5 bases short, with 8 bases between. Germline V gives CDR1 LGHNA, CDR2 YSLEER. The CDR3 has 14 residues.

The CDR3 nucleotides read TGTGCCACACGCCGTGGGGCGGATTCACCTTCTGGCTACACCTTC. Protein: CATRRGADSPSGYTF. The chain links TRBV19 to TRBJ1-2, with a possible D match to TRBD1 (5 bases). The ends were cut back, 10 bases at V and 7 bases at J, with 25 bases in the middle. The CDR3 runs to 15 residues. CDR1 is LNHDA and CDR2 is SQIVND in the germline V gene (reference sequence). Variable domain in full (rest from reference TRBV19 and TRBJ1-2): DGGITQSPKYLFRKEGQNVTLSCEQNLNHDAMYWYRQDPGQGLRLIYYSQIVNDFQKGDIAEGYSVSREKKESFPLTVTSAQKNPTAFYLCATRRGADSPSGYTFGSGTRLTVV.

With regard to this clone: The identical CDR3 is also encoded by other nucleotide sequences in the sample. The J gene is TRBJ2-5, the V gene TRBV5-4, with 11 bases identical to TRBD1. Trimming cost V 2 bases and J 5 bases; bases outside gene matches: 11. There are 17 residues in the CDR3. CDR1 is SGHNT, CDR2 YYREEE, per germline (reference sequence). The DNA of the CDR3 is TGTGCCAGCAGCTTCCTCGGGGGGACAGGGGGTCGGGAGACCCAGTACTTC. It yields the protein CASSFLGGTGGRETQYF.

The gene calls are TRBV27 and TRBJ2-2, with a possible D match to TRBD1 (5 bases). This CDR3 region has 15 residues. Deletions cut 2 bases from V and 2 bases from J, with 9 bases between. Germline V gene sequence: CDR1 MNHEY, CDR2 SMNVEV (reference sequence). The CDR3 region is CASSLRTLNTGELFF. As DNA, the CDR3 is TGTGCCAGCAGTTTAAGGACATTAAACACCGGGGAGCTGTTTTTT.

This chain links TRBV4-1 with TRBJ1-5; unclear D gene. Germline loops: CDR1 MGHRA, CDR2 YSYEKL. This CDR3 is 14 amino acids long. V gave up 4 bases and J gave up 0 bases, with 7 bases separating them. CDR3 amino acids: CASSPGHSNQPQHF. CDR3 nucleotides: TGCGCCAGCAGCCCCGGTCATAGCAATCAGCCCCAGCATTTT.

V is TRBV6-6 and J is TRBJ2-1; D gene unclear. This CDR3 has 16 amino acids. Trimming took off 4 bases at V and 2 bases at J, with 15 bases between the two ends. CDR1 is MNHNY and CDR2 is SVGAGI in the germline V gene (reference sequence). CDR3 sequence: CASSSAKGPPYNEQFF. CDR3 coding DNA: TGTGCCAGCAGTTCTGCGAAGGGCCCCCCCTACAATGAGCAGTTCTTC.

The chain has TRBV5-6 and TRBJ1-6; perhaps TRBD1 as D (5 bases). CDR3 length: 16 residues. The V end was cut by 0 bases, the J end by 9 bases, with 16 bases between. Germline CDR1 reads SGHDT; CDR2 reads YYEEEE. As DNA, the CDR3 is TGTGCCAGCAGCTTGGGGGGCGTGCGGGGAGGTTCACCCCTCCACTTT. Protein sequence: CASSLGGVRGGSPLHF.

This chain uses TRBV7-2 with TRBJ2-7; TRBD1 matches at 8 bases. Germline CDR1 reads SGHTA; CDR2 reads FQGNSA. The CDR3 loop spans 15 amino acids. V shed 5 bases and J 2 bases; nucleotides not matched to a gene: 8. This CDR3 is CASSLGQGITYEQYF. DNA of the CDR3: TGTGCCAGCAGCCTCGGACAGGGAATCACCTACGAGCAGTACTTC.

V and J are TRBV29-1 and TRBJ2-5; 8 bases map to TRBD2. Per germline, CDR1 SQVTM and CDR2 ANQGSEA. The CDR3 is made up of 13 amino acids. V was clipped by 7 bases and J by 4 bases; unmatched bases: 8. The CDR3 loop reads CSDKRGLTETQYF. In DNA form, the CDR3 reads TGCAGCGATAAGCGGGGGTTGACAGAGACCCAGTACTTC.

This rearrangement joins TRBV23-1 to TRBJ2-2, with a tentative D call TRBD2 (6 bases). TRBV23-1 belongs to the ORF category, with a function that is uncertain. Trimming stripped 2 bases from V and 5 bases from J, with 12 bases between. The CDR3 loop spans 15 amino acids. The CDR3 loop is CASSQPLTRTGELFF. Written as DNA, the CDR3 is TGCGCCAGCAGTCAACCCCTGACTAGAACCGGGGAGCTGTTTTTT.

V gene TRBV9 combines with J gene TRBJ2-4, with 9 bases fitting TRBD1. V trimming: 3 bases; J trimming: 3 bases; junction bases outside the gene matches: 10. The V gene's germline CDR1 is SGDLS and CDR2 YYNGEE. The CDR3 sequence is 17 residues long. The CDR3 sequence is CASSATGTGTHKNIQYF. The CDR3 DNA reads as TGTGCCAGCAGCGCGACCGGGACAGGGACCCACAAAAACATTCAGTACTTC.

This CDR3 reads CAWSGGPNEQFF. The CDR3 DNA follows: TGTGCCTGGAGTGGCGGTCCCAATGAGCAGTTCTTC. The chain combines TRBV30 with TRBJ2-1; D remains unclear. The V gene lost 1 base and the J gene lost 6 bases, with 7 bases spanning the gap. CDR3 length: 12 amino acids. The germline gives CDR1 GTSNPN, CDR2 SVGIG (reference sequence).

This clone was seen only once. The rearrangement joins TRBV19 to TRBJ1-1; the match to TRBD1 covers 12 bases. CDR3 size: 17 residues. CDR1 is LNHDA, CDR2 SQIVND, per germline (reference sequence). After removal of 3 bases from V and 4 bases from J, the junction contained 9 bases not matched to a gene. The CDR3 DNA reads as TGTGCCAGTAGTATTAGGGACAGGGGGCCGAGGAGCACTGAAGCTTTCTTT. Translating it yields CASSIRDRGPRSTEAFF.

The chain couples TRBV10-2 to TRBJ2-1, with D tentatively TRBD1 (5 bases). The CDR3 has 13 amino acids. V was clipped by 10 bases and J by 12 bases, with 22 bases between them. Germline CDR1 is WSHSY and CDR2 is SAAADI. CDR3 sequence (DNA): TGCGCCACCAAAGGGGAACAGGTCGTTGGGCAGTTCTTC. Protein product: CATKGEQVVGQFF.